The 14 T cell receptor beta chains below come from one sample, sequenced in a study of blood T cell repertoires in COVID-19. This table comes from immunoSEQ multiplex PCR, and its TCRdb copy is limited to in-frame clones, with some not included. The repertoire holds around 230,000 clones, with more than 75% as singletons. The sample comprised PBMCs or T cells enriched from blood (not recorded which). These receptors all stem from a middle-aged woman with acute COVID-19.

The V call is TRBV7-9, the J call TRBJ2-3, with TRBD2 as a possible D gene (6 bases). V lost 11 bases, J lost 2 bases, and 14 bases lay in between. The CDR3 totals 13 residues. Germline lookup yields CDR1 SEHNR and CDR2 FQNEAQ (reference sequence). CDR3 region: CAGGDEFTDTQYF. For the CDR3, the DNA is TGTGCCGGAGGGGACGAATTCACAGATACGCAGTATTTT. Full variable domain (missing parts from reference TRBV7-9 and TRBJ2-3): DTGVSQNPRHKITKRGQNVTFRCDPISEHNRLYWYRQTLGQGPEFLTYFQNEAQLEKSRLLSDRFSAERPKGSFSTLEIQRTEQGDSAMYLCAGGDEFTDTQYFGPGTRLTVL.

This chain links TRBV5-4 with TRBJ2-3, with a possible D match to TRBD1 (5 bases). Trimming took 8 bases from V and 0 from J, leaving 22 bases between them. The CDR3 contains 17 residues. The germline gives CDR1 SGHNT, CDR2 YYREEE (reference sequence). In DNA form, the CDR3 reads TGTGCCAGTAACCCAAGGGGCGTGGGTACTAGCACAGATACGCAGTATTTT. Its translation is CASNPRGVGTSTDTQYF. The full variable domain, completed using reference TRBV5-4 and TRBJ2-3, is ETGVTQSPTHLIKTRGQQVTLRCSSQSGHNTVSWYQQALGQGPQFIFQYYREEENGRGNFPPRFSGLQFPNYSSELNVNALELDDSALYLCASNPRGVGTSTDTQYFGPGTRLTVL.

This chain uses TRBV7-3 with TRBJ2-1, with 12 bases identical to TRBD2. After removal of 5 bases from V and 9 bases from J, the junction contained 11 bases not matched to a gene. The CDR3 spans 16 residues. CDR1 and CDR2 from the germline V gene are SGHTA and FQGTGA. CDR3 DNA sequence: TGTGCCAGCAGCCCGGGCCGACTAGCGGGAGCTGGTGAGCAGTTCTTC. This sequence encodes CASSPGRLAGAGEQFF.

The chain carries TRBV29-1 and TRBJ2-3; D is possibly TRBD1 (6 bases). There are 14 residues in the CDR3. Per the germline V gene, CDR1 is SQVTM and CDR2 is ANQGSEA. The V end was cut by 0 bases, the J end by 3 bases, with 10 bases between. The CDR3 is CSVEDRGETDTQYF. CDR3 in DNA: TGCAGCGTTGAAGACAGGGGTGAGACAGATACGCAGTATTTT.

The chain employs TRBV3-1 (or the pseudogene TRBV3-2) and TRBJ1-6; D may be TRBD1 (5 bases). This CDR3 has 14 amino acids. Trimming stripped 6 bases from V and 5 bases from J, with 11 bases between. CDR1 and CDR2 (germline): LGHDT, YNNKEL (reference sequence). The CDR3, as DNA: TGTGCCAGCAGGGGGGGACGGGATAATTCACCCCTCCACTTT. Translation: CASRGGRDNSPLHF.

This chain links TRBV19 with TRBJ2-7, with a tentative D call TRBD2 (5 bases). The length of the CDR3 is 15 residues. Trimming left V 7 bases short and J 2 bases short, with 18 bases between. The germline gives CDR1 LNHDA, CDR2 SQIVND (reference sequence). CDR3 in DNA: TGTGCCAGTACTCGCCGGGGTGGGTCGGCCTACGAGCAGTACTTC. As protein: CASTRRGGSAYEQYF.

The V gene is TRBV10-3, the J gene TRBJ1-5, with 9 bases aligning to TRBD1. This CDR3 contains 15 residues. CDR1 is ENHRY and CDR2 is SYGVKD in the germline V gene. Trimming cost V 3 bases and J 2 bases; bases outside gene matches: 2. CDR3 residues: CAISDRTGGNQPQHF. The CDR3 bases are TGTGCCATCAGTGACCGGACAGGGGGCAATCAGCCCCAGCATTTT.

The chain joins TRBV30 to TRBJ2-7; 8 bases align to TRBD1. The junction had 7 bases not matched to a gene; V was cut back by 4 bases and J by 2 bases. CDR1 is GTSNPN, CDR2 SVGIG, per germline (reference sequence). The CDR3 is 14 residues long. The chain's CDR3 is CAWTKTGGTYEQYF. CDR3 DNA sequence: TGTGCCTGGACCAAAACAGGGGGGACCTACGAGCAGTACTTC. Full variable domain (remainder filled in from reference TRBV30 and TRBJ2-7): SQTIHQWPATLVQPVGSPLSLECTVEGTSNPNLYWYRQAAGRGLQLLFYSVGIGQISSEVPQNLSASRPQDRQFILSSKKLLLSDSGFYLCAWTKTGGTYEQYFGPGTRLTVT.

The chain couples TRBV6-5 to TRBJ2-2; no definite D call. The CDR3 contains 16 residues. Looked up from germline, CDR1 is MNHEY and CDR2 is SVGAGI. V lost 2 bases, J lost 0 bases, and 10 bases lay in between. CDR3 nucleotides: TGTGCCAGCAGTTACGATCGGAGTTCGAACACCGGGGAGCTGTTTTTT. This sequence encodes CASSYDRSSNTGELFF.

The V gene is TRBV15, the J gene TRBJ1-6, with a possible D match to TRBD1 (6 bases). The CDR3 is made up of 13 amino acids. Germline CDR1 is LNHNV and CDR2 is YYDKDF (reference sequence). V was trimmed by 0 bases and J by 11 bases, leaving 8 bases between them. The DNA for the CDR3 is TGTGCCACCAGCAGAGAGGGGGCTACACCCCTCCACTTT. Translated, it gives CATSREGATPLHF.

The genes are TRBV19 and TRBJ2-1; D remains ambiguous. The germline gives CDR1 LNHDA, CDR2 SQIVND (reference sequence). The CDR3 contains 14 residues. V lost 7 bases and J lost 0, with 10 bases in between. CDR3 amino acids: CASTLRDSYNEQFF. In nucleotides, the CDR3 is TGTGCCAGTACCCTTCGAGACTCCTACAATGAGCAGTTCTTC.

This clone was observed a handful of times. V gene TRBV29-1 combines with J gene TRBJ2-6, with no clear D. Germline V CDR1 and CDR2: SQVTM, ANQGSEA. The CDR3 runs to 14 residues. Deletions cut 5 bases from V and 1 base from J, with 9 bases between. In DNA form, the CDR3 reads TGCAGCGTTTCAACGAGTTCTGGGGCCAACGTCCTGACTTTC. As protein: CSVSTSSGANVLTF.

This clone is a singleton in its sample. The gene calls are TRBV12-3 or TRBV12-4 and TRBJ1-1; TRBD1 matches 8 bases. The junction had 4 bases not matched to a gene; V was cut back by 6 bases and J by 7 bases. The CDR3 is 12 residues long. The CDR3 nucleotides read TGTGCCAGCAGCTGGACAGGGTTTGAAGCTTTCTTT. It codes for CASSWTGFEAFF.

V gene TRBV7-6 combines with J gene TRBJ2-1, with D possibly TRBD2 on 5 matching bases. CDR3 length: 14 amino acids. CDR1 SGHVS and CDR2 FNYEAQ come from the germline V gene. V was shortened by 4 bases and J by 8 bases, with 15 bases between the two germline ends. This chain's CDR3 is CASSSTRFSDEQFF. The CDR3 DNA reads as TGTGCCAGCAGCTCCACAAGGTTTAGCGATGAGCAGTTCTTC.